This T cell receptor (beta chain) emerged from a study of T cell clonotyping in hematopoietic cell transplantation. There are 16 residues in the CDR3. In germline, CDR1 is SGHRS, CDR2 YFSETQ. V lost 2 bases and J lost 6; bases outside the gene matches: 13. General study results and limits: Graft donor and pretransplant recipient Inverse Simpson Index values predicted broader posttransplant TCR diversity. Pathologically expanded recipient clonotypes increased progressively from day 30 to day 180 as diversity fell.

Sequencing used immunoSEQ multiplex PCR; TCRdb keeps in-frame clones, though not all of them. The data contain 13,000 or so clones, 95% to 98% of them singletons. Comments on this clone: The target antigen is unknown.

The chain combines TRBV5-1 with TRBJ1-2; TRBD1 matches at 7 bases. The specimen comprised peripheral blood mononuclear cells, sampled 30 days after allogeneic stem cell transplant. The receptor comes from a female patient aged 45-60 years who had an allogeneic stem cell transplant from an unrelated donor, so T cells may come from the graft donor. Some clones in this sample may be carry-over from other donors' samples. The chain's CDR3 is CASSFSIRGRYNGYTF. The DNA for the CDR3 is TGCGCCAGCAGCTTCTCCATTAGGGGGCGCTATAATGGCTACACCTTC.